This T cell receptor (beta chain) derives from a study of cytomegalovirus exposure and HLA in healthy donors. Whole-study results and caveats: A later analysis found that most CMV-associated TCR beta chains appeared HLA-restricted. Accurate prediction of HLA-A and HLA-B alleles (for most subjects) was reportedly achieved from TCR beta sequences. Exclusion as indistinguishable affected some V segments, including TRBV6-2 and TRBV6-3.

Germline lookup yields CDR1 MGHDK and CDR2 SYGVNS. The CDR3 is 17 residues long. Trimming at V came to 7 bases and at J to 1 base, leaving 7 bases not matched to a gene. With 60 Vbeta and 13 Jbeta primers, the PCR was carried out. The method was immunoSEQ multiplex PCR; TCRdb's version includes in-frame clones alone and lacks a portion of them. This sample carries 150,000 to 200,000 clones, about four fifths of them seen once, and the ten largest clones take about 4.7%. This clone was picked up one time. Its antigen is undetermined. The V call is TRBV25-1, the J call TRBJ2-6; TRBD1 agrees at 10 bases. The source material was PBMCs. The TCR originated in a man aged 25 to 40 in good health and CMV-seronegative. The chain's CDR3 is CASTLTGGASGANVLTF. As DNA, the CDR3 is TGTGCCAGCACCTTGACAGGGGGCGCTTCTGGGGCCAACGTCCTGACTTTC.